The 6 T cell receptor beta chains below were found in one sample sequenced in a study of T cells after yellow fever vaccination. TCRdb processed the 5' RACE reads anew with MiXCR; each CDR3 protein has one entry. This sample has some 240,000 distinct CDR3 sequences, with about 3.5% found just once. The sample was PBMCs, taken 15 days after the yellow fever booster vaccination. The receptors originated from a man aged 18 to 29 who received the YFV17D yellow fever vaccine.

This clonotype was recorded many times. V gene TRBV4-2 combines with J gene TRBJ2-2; D is unclear. V shed 4 bases and J shed 0 bases, with 12 bases lying between them. The CDR3 totals 16 residues. Germline CDR1 and CDR2: LGHNA and YNFKEQ. CDR3 residues: CASSPVGLTNTGELFF. Written as DNA, the CDR3 is TGTGCCAGCAGCCCTGTAGGGCTGACGAACACCGGGGAGCTGTTTTTT.

This clonotype occurred many times. The V gene is TRBV5-1, the J gene TRBJ2-7; 8 bases agree with TRBD1. CDR1 is SGHRS and CDR2 is YFSETQ in the germline V gene. The CDR3 spans 14 residues. The CDR3 here is CASSPGTGSYEQYV. The CDR3 region has the DNA TGTGCCAGCAGCCCTGGGACAGGTAGTTACGAGCAGTACGTC.

In this sample, this clonotype turned up many times. The CDR3 region has the DNA TGTGCCAGCAGCCGCCCTCAGGGCAATGGCGGCTACACCTTC. Its translation is CASSRPQGNGGYTF. This rearrangement joins TRBV7-2 to TRBJ1-2; possibly TRBD1 for D (5 bases). Germline V CDR1 and CDR2: SGHTA, FQGNSA. V lost 5 bases and J 8 bases, leaving 18 bases between the germline ends. The CDR3 has 14 residues.

This clonotype was counted many times. V and J are TRBV29-1 and TRBJ1-4; D gene uncertain. Deletions cut 2 bases from V and 8 bases from J, with 6 bases between. The germline gives CDR1 SQVTM, CDR2 ANQGSEA. CDR3 length equals 11 residues. CDR3: CSVEIQEKLFF. CDR3 DNA sequence: TGCAGCGTTGAAATCCAGGAAAAACTGTTTTTT.

This clonotype was found many times. The chain uses TRBV20-1 and TRBJ1-6, with D possibly being TRBD1 (6 bases). CDR1 is DFQATT, CDR2 SNEGSKA, per germline (reference sequence). Trimming pared 0 bases from V and 1 base from J, leaving 10 bases between. The CDR3 is 16 amino acids. CDR3 region: CSARDRTGSYNSPLHF. CDR3 coding DNA: TGCAGTGCTAGAGATCGAACAGGGTCCTATAATTCACCCCTCCACTTT.

In its sample, this clonotype was seen a few times. V usage is TRBV12-3 or TRBV12-4 and J usage is TRBJ2-7; the match to TRBD1 covers 11 bases. V gave up 5 bases and J gave up 3 bases; unmatched junction bases: 6. This CDR3 contains 15 residues. The CDR3 DNA is TGTGCCAGCAGTGAGACCGGGACAGGGGGCTACGAGCAGTACTTC. Its translation: CASSETGTGGYEQYF.